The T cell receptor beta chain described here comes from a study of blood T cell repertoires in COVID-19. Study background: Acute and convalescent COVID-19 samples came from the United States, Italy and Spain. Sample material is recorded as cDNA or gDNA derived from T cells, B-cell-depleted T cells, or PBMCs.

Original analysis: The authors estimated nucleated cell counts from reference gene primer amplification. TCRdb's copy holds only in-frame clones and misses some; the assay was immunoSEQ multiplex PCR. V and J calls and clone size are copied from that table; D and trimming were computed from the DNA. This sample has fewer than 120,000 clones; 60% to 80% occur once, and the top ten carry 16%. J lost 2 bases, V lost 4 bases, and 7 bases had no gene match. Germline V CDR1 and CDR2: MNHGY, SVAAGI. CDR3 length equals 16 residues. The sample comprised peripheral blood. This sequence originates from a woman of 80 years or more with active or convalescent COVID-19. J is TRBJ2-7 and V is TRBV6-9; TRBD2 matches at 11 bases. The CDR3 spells CASSSPGTSGTYEQYF. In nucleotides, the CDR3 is TGTGCCAGCAGTTCCCCCGGGACTAGCGGAACCTACGAGCAGTACTTC.